This TCR beta chain stems from a study of T cells in localized non-small cell lung cancer. Findings of the study overall: Multi-region tumor sequencing was not done, so intratumor heterogeneity could not be excluded. Median detection of top 100 tumor clones in adjacent lung was around 57 clones. Increased T cell density in blood showed an association with longer overall survival. Uninvolved adjacent lung had the highest recorded T cell clonality, with tumor below it.

Only in-frame clones appear in the TCRdb table, and some are missing; sequencing was by immunoSEQ multiplex PCR. The repertoire holds 30,000 to 35,000 clones, with just over 90% as singletons. Looked up from germline, CDR1 is SGHTS and CDR2 is YDEGEE. V lost 10 bases to trimming and J lost 1 base; unmatched junction nucleotides: 9. CDR3 length equals 16 residues. Turning to this clone: The antigen remains undetermined.

The material sequenced was peripheral blood, taken before any cancer treatment. V gene TRBV5-8 combines with J gene TRBJ2-1, with 12 bases aligning to TRBD2. The receptor was isolated from a female donor of 60 years or more with stage I lung adenocarcinoma. The CDR3: CAGQTSGRTSYNEQFF. The CDR3 DNA reads TGTGCCGGCCAAACTAGCGGGAGGACTTCCTACAATGAGCAGTTCTTC.